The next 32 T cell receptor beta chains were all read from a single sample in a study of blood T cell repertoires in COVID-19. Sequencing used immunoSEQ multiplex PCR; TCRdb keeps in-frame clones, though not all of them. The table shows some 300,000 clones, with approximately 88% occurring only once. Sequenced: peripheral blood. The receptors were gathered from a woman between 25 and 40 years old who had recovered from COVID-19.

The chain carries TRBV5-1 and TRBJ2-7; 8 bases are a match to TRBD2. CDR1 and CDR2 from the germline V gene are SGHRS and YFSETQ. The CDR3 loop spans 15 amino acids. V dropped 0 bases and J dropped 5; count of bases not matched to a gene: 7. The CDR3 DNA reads TGCGCCAGCAGCTTGGCCTTAGCGGGGTTGAACGAGCAGTACTTC. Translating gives CASSLALAGLNEQYF.

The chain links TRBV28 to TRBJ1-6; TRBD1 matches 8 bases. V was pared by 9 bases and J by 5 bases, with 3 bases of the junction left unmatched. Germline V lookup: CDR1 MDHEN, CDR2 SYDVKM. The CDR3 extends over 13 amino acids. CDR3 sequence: CASRQGNNSPLHF. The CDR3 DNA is TGTGCCAGTAGACAGGGGAATAATTCACCCCTCCACTTT.

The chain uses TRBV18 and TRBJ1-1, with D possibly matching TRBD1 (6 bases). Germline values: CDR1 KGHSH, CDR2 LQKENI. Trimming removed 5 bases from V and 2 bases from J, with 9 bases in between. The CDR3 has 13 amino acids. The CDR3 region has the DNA TGTGCCAGCTCAGGGGGGGCTAACACTGAAGCTTTCTTT. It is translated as CASSGGANTEAFF.

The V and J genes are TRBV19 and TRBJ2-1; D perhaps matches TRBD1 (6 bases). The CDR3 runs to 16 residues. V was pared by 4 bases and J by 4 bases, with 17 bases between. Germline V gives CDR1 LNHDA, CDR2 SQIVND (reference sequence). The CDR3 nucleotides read TGTGCCAGTAGTACTACCGGGACATGGGATTACAATGAGCAGTTCTTC. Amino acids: CASSTTGTWDYNEQFF. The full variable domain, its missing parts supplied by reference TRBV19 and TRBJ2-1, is DGGITQSPKYLFRKEGQNVTLSCEQNLNHDAMYWYRQDPGQGLRLIYYSQIVNDFQKGDIAEGYSVSREKKESFPLTVTSAQKNPTAFYLCASSTTGTWDYNEQFFGPGTRLTVL.

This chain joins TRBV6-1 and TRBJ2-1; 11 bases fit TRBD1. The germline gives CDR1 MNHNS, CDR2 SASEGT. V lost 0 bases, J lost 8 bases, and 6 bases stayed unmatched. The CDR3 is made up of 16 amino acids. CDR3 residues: CASSEAIGQGAHEQFF. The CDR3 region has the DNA TGTGCCAGCAGTGAAGCTATAGGACAGGGGGCTCATGAGCAGTTCTTC.

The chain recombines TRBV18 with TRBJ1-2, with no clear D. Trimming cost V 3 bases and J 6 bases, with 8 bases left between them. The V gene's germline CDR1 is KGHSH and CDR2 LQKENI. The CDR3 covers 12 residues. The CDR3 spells CASSPQENGYTF. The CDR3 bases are TGTGCCAGCTCACCGCAAGAGAATGGCTACACCTTC.

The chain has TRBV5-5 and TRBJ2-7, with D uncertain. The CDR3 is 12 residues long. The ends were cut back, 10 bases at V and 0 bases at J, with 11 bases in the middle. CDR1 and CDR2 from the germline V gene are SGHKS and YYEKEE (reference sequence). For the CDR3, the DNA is TGTGCCTCCCAAGCTAGCTCCTACGAGCAGTACTTC. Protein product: CASQASSYEQYF.

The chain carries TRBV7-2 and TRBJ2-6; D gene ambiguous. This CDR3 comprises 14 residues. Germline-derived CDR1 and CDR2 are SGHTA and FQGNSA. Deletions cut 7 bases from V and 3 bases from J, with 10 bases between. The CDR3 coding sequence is TGTGCCAGCACCGACTCCTTTGGGGCCAACGTCCTGACTTTC. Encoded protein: CASTDSFGANVLTF.

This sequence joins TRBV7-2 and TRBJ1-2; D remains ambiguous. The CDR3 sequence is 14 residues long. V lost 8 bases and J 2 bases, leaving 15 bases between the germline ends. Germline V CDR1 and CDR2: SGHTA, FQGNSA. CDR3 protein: CASGLAVMNYGYTF. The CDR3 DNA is TGTGCCAGCGGGCTCGCCGTGATGAACTATGGCTACACCTTC. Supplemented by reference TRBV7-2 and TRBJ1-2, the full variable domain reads GAGVSQSPSNKVTEKGKDVELRCDPISGHTALYWYRQSLGQGLEFLIYFQGNSAPDKSGLPSDRFSAERTGGSVSTLTIQRTQQEDSAVYLCASGLAVMNYGYTFGSGTRLTVV.

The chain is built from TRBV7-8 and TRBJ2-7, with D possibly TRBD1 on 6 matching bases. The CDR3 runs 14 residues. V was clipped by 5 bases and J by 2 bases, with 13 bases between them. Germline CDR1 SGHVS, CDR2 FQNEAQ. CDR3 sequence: CASSVRDTPYEQYF. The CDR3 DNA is TGTGCCAGCAGCGTCCGGGACACCCCCTACGAGCAGTACTTC.

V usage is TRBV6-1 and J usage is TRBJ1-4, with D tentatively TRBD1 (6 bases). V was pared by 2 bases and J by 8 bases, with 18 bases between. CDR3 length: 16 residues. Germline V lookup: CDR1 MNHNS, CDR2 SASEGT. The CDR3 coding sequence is TGTGCCAGCAGTGAAATAGAGACGGGACACGGGGAAAAACTGTTTTTT. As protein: CASSEIETGHGEKLFF.

The CDR3: CASSTEGVNTEAFF. The CDR3 nucleotides are TGTGCCAGCAGTACCGAAGGGGTCAACACTGAAGCTTTCTTT. This chain uses TRBV5-4 with TRBJ1-1; a possible D gene is TRBD1 (5 bases). CDR1 and CDR2 from the germline V gene are SGHNT and YYREEE (reference sequence). The CDR3 is 14 amino acids. V was clipped by 5 bases and J by 2 bases, with 13 bases between them.

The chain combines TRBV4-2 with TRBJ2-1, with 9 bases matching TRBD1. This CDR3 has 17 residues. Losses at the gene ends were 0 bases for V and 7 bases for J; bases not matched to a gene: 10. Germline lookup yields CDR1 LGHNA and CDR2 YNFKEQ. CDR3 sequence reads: CASSQDLGTGIGNEQFF. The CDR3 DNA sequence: TGTGCCAGCAGCCAAGATTTGGGGACAGGGATAGGGAATGAGCAGTTCTTC.

The CDR3 DNA reads TGCAGCGTAGGAACCGGGACAGGGGGGACCGGGGAGCTGTTTTTT. Translation gives CSVGTGTGGTGELFF. V is TRBV29-1 and J is TRBJ2-2; 11 nucleotides line up with TRBD1. The germline gives CDR1 SQVTM, CDR2 ANQGSEA. The CDR3 has 15 residues. V lost 6 bases, J lost 5 bases, and 8 bases stayed unmatched.

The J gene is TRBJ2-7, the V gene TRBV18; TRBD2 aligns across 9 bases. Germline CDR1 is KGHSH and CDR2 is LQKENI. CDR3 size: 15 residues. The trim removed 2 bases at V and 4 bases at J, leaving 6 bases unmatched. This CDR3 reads CASSPGAGGLYEQYF. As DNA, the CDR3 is TGTGCCAGCTCACCAGGAGCGGGGGGTTTATACGAGCAGTACTTC.

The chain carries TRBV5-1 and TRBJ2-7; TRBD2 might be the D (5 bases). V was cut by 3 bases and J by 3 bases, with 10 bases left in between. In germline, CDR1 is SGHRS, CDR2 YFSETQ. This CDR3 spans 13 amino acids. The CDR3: CASSSTGSYEQYF. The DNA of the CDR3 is TGCGCCAGCAGCTCGACGGGGAGCTACGAGCAGTACTTC.

DNA of the CDR3: TGTGCCAGCAGTCTACCATTAGGACAGGGTCCTAACTATGGCTACACCTTC. This codes for CASSLPLGQGPNYGYTF. The rearrangement uses TRBV28 and TRBJ1-2; 8 bases map to TRBD1. CDR1 is MDHEN, CDR2 SYDVKM, per germline. The V and J ends lost 5 bases and 0 bases, in that order; junction bases with no gene match: 11. This CDR3 has 17 residues.

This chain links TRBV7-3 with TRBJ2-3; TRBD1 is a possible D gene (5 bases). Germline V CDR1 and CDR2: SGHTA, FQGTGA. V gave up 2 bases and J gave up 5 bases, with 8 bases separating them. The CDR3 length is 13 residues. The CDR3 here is CASSLQGEDTQYF. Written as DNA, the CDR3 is TGTGCCAGCAGCTTACAAGGGGAAGATACGCAGTATTTT.

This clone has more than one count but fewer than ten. The CDR3 protein is CASSQGPTGTGNTIYF. As DNA, the CDR3 is TGCGCCAGCAGCCAAGGTCCTACAGGGACTGGAAACACCATATATTTT. V gene TRBV4-1 combines with J gene TRBJ1-3; weak D call: TRBD1 (6 bases). CDR3 length equals 16 residues. The germline gives CDR1 MGHRA, CDR2 YSYEKL. Trimming took 1 base from V and 2 from J, leaving 12 bases between them.

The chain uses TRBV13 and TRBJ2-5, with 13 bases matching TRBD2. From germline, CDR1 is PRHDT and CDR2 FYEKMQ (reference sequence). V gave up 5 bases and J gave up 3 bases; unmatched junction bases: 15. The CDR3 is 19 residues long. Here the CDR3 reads CASSGPTSGGPYRKETQYF. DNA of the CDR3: TGTGCCAGCAGCGGACCGACTAGCGGGGGGCCCTACCGAAAAGAGACCCAGTACTTC.

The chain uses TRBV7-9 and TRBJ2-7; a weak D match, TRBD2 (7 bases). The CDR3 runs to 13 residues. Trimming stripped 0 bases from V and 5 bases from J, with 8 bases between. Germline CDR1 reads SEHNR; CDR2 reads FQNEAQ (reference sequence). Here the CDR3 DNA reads TGTGCCAGCAGCTTAGCAGGGGGGGACGAGCAGTACTTC. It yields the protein CASSLAGGDEQYF.

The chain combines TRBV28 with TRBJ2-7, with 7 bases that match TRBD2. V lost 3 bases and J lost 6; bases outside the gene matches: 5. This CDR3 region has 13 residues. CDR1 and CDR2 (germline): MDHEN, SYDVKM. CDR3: CASSFWGGREQYF. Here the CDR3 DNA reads TGTGCCAGCAGTTTCTGGGGGGGACGCGAGCAGTACTTC.

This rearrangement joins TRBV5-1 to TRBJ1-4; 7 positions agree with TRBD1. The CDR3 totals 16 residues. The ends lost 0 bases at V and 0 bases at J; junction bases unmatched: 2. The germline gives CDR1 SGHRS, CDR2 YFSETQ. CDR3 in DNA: TGCGCCAGCAGCTTGGTCGGGACAGCAACTAATGAAAAACTGTTTTTT. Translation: CASSLVGTATNEKLFF. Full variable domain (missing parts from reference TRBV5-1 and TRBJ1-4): KAGVTQTPRYLIKTRGQQVTLSCSPISGHRSVSWYQQTPGQGLQFLFEYFSETQRNKGNFPGRFSGRQFSNSRSEMNVSTLELGDSALYLCASSLVGTATNEKLFFGSGTQLSVL.

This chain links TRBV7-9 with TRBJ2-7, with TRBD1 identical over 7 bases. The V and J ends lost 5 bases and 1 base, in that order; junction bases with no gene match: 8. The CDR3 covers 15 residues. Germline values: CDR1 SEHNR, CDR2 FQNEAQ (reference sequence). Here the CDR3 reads CASSAGEGASYEQYF. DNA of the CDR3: TGTGCCAGCAGCGCCGGTGAGGGGGCTTCCTACGAGCAGTACTTC.

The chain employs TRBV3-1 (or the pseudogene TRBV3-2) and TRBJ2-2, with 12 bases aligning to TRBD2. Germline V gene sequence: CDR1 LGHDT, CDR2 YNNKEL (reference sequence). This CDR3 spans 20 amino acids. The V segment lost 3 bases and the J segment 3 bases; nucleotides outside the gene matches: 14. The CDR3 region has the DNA TGTGCCAGCAGCCAGCAGGTGGTACTAGCGGGGGGCCTAGACACCGGGGAGCTGTTTTTT. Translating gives CASSQQVVLAGGLDTGELFF.

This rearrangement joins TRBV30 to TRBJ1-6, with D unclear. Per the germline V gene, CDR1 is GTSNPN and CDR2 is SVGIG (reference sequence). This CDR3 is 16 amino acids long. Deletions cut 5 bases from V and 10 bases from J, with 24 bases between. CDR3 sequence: CAWAPPFDKRRSPLHF. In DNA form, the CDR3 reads TGTGCCTGGGCCCCCCCGTTTGACAAGCGGCGCTCACCCCTCCACTTT. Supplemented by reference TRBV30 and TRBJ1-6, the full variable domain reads SQTIHQWPATLVQPVGSPLSLECTVEGTSNPNLYWYRQAAGRGLQLLFYSVGIGQISSEVPQNLSASRPQDRQFILSSKKLLLSDSGFYLCAWAPPFDKRRSPLHFGNGTRLTVT.

For the CDR3, the DNA is TGTGCCAGCAGTTCCCCAGGGGGCCTAGCGGGAAACAATGAGCAGTTCTTC. It encodes CASSSPGGLAGNNEQFF. The V gene is TRBV2, the J gene TRBJ2-1; weak D call: TRBD2 (9 bases). CDR3 size: 17 residues. The germline V gene has CDR1 SNHLY and CDR2 FYNNEI. V shed 5 bases and J shed 5 bases, with 22 bases lying between them.

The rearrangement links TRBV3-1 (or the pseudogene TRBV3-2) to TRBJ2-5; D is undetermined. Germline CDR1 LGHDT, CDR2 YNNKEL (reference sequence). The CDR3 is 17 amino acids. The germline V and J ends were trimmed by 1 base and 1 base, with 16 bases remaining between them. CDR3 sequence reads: CASSQGVTRSSQETQYF. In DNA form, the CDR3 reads TGTGCCAGCAGCCAAGGAGTGACTCGGTCGAGCCAAGAGACCCAGTACTTC.

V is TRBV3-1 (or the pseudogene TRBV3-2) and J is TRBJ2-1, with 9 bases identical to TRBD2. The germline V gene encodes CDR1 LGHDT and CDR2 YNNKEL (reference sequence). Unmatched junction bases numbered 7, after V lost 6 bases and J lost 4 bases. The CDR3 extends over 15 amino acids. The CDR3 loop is CASSPAGGLYNEQFF. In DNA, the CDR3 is TGTGCCAGCAGTCCGGCGGGGGGGTTGTACAATGAGCAGTTCTTC.

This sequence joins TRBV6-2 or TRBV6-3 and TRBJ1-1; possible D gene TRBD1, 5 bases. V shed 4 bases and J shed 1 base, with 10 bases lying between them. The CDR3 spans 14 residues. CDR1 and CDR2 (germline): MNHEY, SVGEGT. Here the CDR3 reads CASSSRQRNTEAFF. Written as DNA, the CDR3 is TGTGCCAGCAGTTCTAGACAGAGGAACACTGAAGCTTTCTTT.

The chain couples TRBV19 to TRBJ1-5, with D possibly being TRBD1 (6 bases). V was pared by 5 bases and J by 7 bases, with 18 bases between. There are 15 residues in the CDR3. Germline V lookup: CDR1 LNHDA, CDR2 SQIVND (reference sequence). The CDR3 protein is CASSDSWGGPQPQHF. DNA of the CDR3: TGTGCCAGTAGTGACTCGTGGGGGGGGCCGCAGCCCCAGCATTTT.

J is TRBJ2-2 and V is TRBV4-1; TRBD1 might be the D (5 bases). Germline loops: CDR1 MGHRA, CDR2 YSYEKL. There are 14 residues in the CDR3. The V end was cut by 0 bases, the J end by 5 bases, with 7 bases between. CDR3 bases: TGCGCCAGCAGCCAAGACAGGGTTACCGGGGAGCTGTTTTTT. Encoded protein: CASSQDRVTGELFF.